This T cell receptor (beta chain) was retrieved from a study of blood T cell repertoires in COVID-19. Libraries were prepared by immunoSEQ multiplex PCR; TCRdb keeps only in-frame clonotypes and omits some of them. Of about 200,000 clones in the sample, around 90% were seen once. V lost 6 bases, J lost 6 bases, and 8 bases stayed unmatched. Germline V gene sequence: CDR1 LNHDA, CDR2 SQIVND (reference sequence). The CDR3 runs to 15 residues. The chain has TRBV19 and TRBJ1-6, with 7 bases lining up with TRBD1. The sequencing input was peripheral blood. This TCR was sampled from a man aged 35 to 55 with active or convalescent COVID-19. The CDR3 region has the DNA TGTGCCAGTAGCATACAGGGGATCGGTAATTCACCCCTCCACTTT. Translated, it gives CASSIQGIGNSPLHF.